This T cell receptor beta chain stems from a study of shared clonotypes between healthy human individuals. For the study at large: The people who gave samples were a couple of women and three men aged 18 to 49.

V lost 0 bases and J 2 bases, leaving 9 bases between the germline ends. Germline V gene data show CDR1 as SGDLS and CDR2 as YYNGEE. The CDR3 is made up of 16 amino acids. Measured with immunoSEQ multiplex PCR; TCRdb has only the in-frame clones, and not every one. This sample yields approximately 590,000 clones, of which less than 97% are seen a single time; 0.1% to 0.11% belongs to the top ten. As defined, naive CD8 cells were CD45RO-negative and positively selected for CCR7, with terminally differentiated effector memory CD45RA+ cells excluded. The receptor's source is a woman in her 30s in good health. Sequencing was performed on naive CD8+ T cells sorted from blood. J is TRBJ1-6 and V is TRBV9; D gene unclear. CDR3 coding DNA: TGTGCCAGCAGCGTAGCGGACGGTACCTATAATTCACCCCTCCACTTT. Amino acids: CASSVADGTYNSPLHF. The variable domain in full, completed from reference TRBV9 and TRBJ1-6, reads DSGVTQTPKHLITATGQRVTLRCSPRSGDLSVYWYQQSLDQGLQFLIQYYNGEERAKGNILERFSAQQFPDLHSELNLSSLELGDSALYFCASSVADGTYNSPLHFGNGTRLTVT.